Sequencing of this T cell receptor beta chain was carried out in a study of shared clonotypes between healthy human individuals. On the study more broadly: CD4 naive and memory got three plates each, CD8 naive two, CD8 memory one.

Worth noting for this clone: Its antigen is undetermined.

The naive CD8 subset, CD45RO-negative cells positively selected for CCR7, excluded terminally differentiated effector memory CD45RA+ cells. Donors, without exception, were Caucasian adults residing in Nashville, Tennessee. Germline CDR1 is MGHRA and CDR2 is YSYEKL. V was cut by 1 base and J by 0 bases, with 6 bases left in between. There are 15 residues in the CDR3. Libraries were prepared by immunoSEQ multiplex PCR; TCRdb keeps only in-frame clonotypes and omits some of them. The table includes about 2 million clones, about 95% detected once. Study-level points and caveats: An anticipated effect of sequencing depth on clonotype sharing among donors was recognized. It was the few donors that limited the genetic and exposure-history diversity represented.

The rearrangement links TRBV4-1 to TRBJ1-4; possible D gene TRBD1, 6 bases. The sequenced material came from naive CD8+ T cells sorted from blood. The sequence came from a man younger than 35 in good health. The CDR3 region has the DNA TGCGCCAGCAGCCAAGGACAGGCAACTAATGAAAAACTGTTTTTT. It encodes CASSQGQATNEKLFF.